These 2 T cell receptor beta chains share one sample of origin, sequenced in a study of tissue T cells after allogeneic stem cell transplantation (dated by TCRdb to 2021 to 2024). To prepare the library, the immunoSEQ multiplex PCR assay was applied. This immuneACCESS table, as held by TCRdb, lists in-frame sequences with V and J called but not all clones. Of the missing ones, under half trace to an unresolved V gene in checked studies; the others have no known cause. In this sample the table shows 7,200 or so clones, about 46% of which occur a single time. Around 3.9% of the sample comes from the top ten. According to the study, the label for this sample's time point signals: mouse harvest day 7 after allogeneic transplant. Mouse grafts combined 10^7 T-cell-depleted bone marrow cells with 10^6 splenic CD5+ T cells, given via tail vein injection. Sequenced input: gut tissue. The receptors come from a female BALB/c mouse given C57BL/6 T cells with graft-versus-host disease after an allogeneic hematopoietic cell transplant.

The table lists this clone with a few counts. Genes and germline are mouse. The read finishes 1 residue shy of the CDR3 end, and the germline J gene is used to complete it. V is TRBV16 and J is TRBJ1-1, with D perhaps matching TRBD1 (6 bases). This CDR3 comprises 15 residues. Germline CDR1 and CDR2: SGHSA and FRNQAP. V was pared by 1 base and J by 5 bases, with 14 bases between. The covered CDR3 bases are TGTGCAAGCAGCTTAGGCCGGCCGGGACAAACAGAAGTCTTC. Encoded protein: CASSLGRPGQTEVF. The CDR3 in full is CASSLGRPGQTEVFF.

This clone was recorded a few times. The germline and genes are mouse ones. The observed sequence ends 1 residue before the CDR3 terminus, with the missing tail filled in from the germline J gene. This rearrangement joins TRBV26 to TRBJ1-4; D is unclear. Germline CDR1 KGHPV, CDR2 FQNQEV (reference sequence). The CDR3 totals 12 residues. V gave up 1 base and J gave up 6 bases, with 3 bases separating them. CDR3 sequence reads: CASSLYDERLFF. Partial CDR3 DNA: TGTGCCAGCAGTCTGTACGACGAAAGATTATTT.